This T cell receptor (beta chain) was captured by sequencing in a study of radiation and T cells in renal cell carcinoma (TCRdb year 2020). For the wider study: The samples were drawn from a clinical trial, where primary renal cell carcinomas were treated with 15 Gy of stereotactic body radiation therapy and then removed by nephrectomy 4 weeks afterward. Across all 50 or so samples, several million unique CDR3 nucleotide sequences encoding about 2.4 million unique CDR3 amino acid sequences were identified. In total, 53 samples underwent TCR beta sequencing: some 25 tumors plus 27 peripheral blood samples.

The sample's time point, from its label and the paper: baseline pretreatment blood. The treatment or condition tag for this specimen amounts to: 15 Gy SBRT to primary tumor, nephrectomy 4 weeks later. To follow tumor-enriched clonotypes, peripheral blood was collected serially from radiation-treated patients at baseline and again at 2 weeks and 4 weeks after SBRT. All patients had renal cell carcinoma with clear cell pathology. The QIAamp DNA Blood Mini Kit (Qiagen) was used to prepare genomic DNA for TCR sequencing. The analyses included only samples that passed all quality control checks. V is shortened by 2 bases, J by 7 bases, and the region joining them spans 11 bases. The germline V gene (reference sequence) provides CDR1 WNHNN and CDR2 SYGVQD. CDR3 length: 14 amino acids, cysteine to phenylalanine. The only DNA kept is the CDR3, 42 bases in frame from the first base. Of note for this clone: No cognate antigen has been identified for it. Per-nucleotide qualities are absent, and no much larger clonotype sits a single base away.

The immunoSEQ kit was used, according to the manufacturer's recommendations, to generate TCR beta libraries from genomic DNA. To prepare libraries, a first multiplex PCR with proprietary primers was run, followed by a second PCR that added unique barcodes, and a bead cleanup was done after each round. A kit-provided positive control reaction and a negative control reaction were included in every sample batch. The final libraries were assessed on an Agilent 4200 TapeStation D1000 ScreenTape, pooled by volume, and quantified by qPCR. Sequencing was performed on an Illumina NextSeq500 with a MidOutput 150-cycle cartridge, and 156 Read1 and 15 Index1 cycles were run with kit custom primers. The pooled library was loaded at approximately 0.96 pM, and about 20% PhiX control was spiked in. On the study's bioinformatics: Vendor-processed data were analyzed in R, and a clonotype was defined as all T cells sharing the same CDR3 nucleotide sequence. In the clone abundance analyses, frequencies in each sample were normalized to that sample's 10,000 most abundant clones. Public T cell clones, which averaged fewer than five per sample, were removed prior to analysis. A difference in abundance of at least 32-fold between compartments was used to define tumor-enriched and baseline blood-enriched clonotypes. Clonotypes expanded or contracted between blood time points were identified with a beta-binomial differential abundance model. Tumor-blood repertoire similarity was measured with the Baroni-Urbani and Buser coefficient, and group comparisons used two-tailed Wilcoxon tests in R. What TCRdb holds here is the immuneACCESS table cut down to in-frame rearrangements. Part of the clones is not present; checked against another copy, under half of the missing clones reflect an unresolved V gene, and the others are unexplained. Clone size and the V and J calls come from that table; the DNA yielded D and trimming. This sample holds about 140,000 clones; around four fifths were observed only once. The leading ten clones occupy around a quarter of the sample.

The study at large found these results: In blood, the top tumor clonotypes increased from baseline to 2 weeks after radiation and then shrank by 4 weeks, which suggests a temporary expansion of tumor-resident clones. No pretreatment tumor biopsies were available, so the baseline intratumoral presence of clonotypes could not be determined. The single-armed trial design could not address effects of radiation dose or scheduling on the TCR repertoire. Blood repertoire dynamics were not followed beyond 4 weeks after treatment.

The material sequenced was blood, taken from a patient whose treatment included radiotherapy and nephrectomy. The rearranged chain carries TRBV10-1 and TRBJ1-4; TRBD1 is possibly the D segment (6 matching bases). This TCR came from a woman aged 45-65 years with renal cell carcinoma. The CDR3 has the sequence CASSETGLGEKLFF. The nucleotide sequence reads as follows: TGCGCCAGCAGTGAGACAGGGTTGGGTGAAAAACTGTTTTTT.